These 4 T cell receptor beta chains were all obtained from the same sample, sequenced in a study of blood T cell repertoires in COVID-19. Some clones are missing from TCRdb's copy, which holds only in-frame ones; the method was immunoSEQ multiplex PCR. The sample holds 150,000 to 170,000 clones, over 75% seen once. What was sequenced was peripheral blood. The receptors come from a man aged 55 to 70 with COVID-19, enrolled during active disease.

The V and J genes are TRBV24-1 and TRBJ2-1, with 11 bases aligning to TRBD1. After removal of 12 bases from V and 9 bases from J, the junction contained 12 bases not matched to a gene. The CDR3 spans 14 residues. CDR1 and CDR2 from the germline V gene are KGHDR and SFDVKD. This CDR3 is CAVMGQGGSSEQFF. Here the CDR3 DNA reads TGTGCCGTTATGGGACAGGGGGGCTCAAGTGAGCAGTTCTTC.

This chain joins TRBV3-1 (or the pseudogene TRBV3-2) and TRBJ1-2; no clear D. Germline CDR1 and CDR2: LGHDT and YNNKEL (reference sequence). V was trimmed by 0 bases and J by 4 bases, leaving 15 bases between them. CDR3 length equals 16 residues. CDR3 residues: CASSQDLPTAIYGYTF. Here the CDR3 DNA reads TGTGCCAGCAGCCAAGATCTACCTACAGCCATCTATGGCTACACCTTC.

V usage is TRBV4-3 and J usage is TRBJ1-2; TRBD1 aligns across 8 bases. Unmatched junction bases numbered 10, after V lost 3 bases and J lost 7 bases. CDR3 length: 15 amino acids. Germline V gene lookup returns CDR1 LGHNA and CDR2 YSLEER. This CDR3 reads CASSQNTQGAPGYTF. Written as DNA, the CDR3 is TGCGCCAGCAGCCAGAACACGCAGGGGGCCCCTGGCTACACCTTC.

This clone occurred a few times. The chain has TRBV19 and TRBJ1-5; TRBD1 matches 9 bases. The germline V gene encodes CDR1 LNHDA and CDR2 SQIVND (reference sequence). V was clipped by 6 bases and J by 0 bases; unmatched bases: 9. The length of the CDR3 is 17 residues. CDR3 nucleotides: TGTGCCAGTAGATCCCGGACAGGGGCCATTAGCAATCAGCCCCAGCATTTT. As protein: CASRSRTGAISNQPQHF.